This T cell receptor beta chain was identified during a study of cytomegalovirus exposure and HLA in healthy donors. As for the study in general: Drawn from HLA-typed donors, 83 million or so unique TCRs were held in an early data release.

PCR amplification relied on 60 Vbeta primers (plus 13 Jbeta primers). Libraries were prepared by immunoSEQ multiplex PCR; TCRdb keeps only in-frame clonotypes and omits some of them. The data show about 100,000 clones, with 73% seen just once and about 3.7% held by the top ten. General study findings and limits: The study reported that TCR beta sequences accurately predicted HLA-A and HLA-B alleles in most subjects. Testing in vitro showed a few CMV-associated chains specific for CMV antigens.

Note on this clone: The antigen is undetermined.

Germline V gene lookup returns CDR1 GTSNPN and CDR2 SVGIG (reference sequence). The CDR3 spans 14 residues. The V segment lost 5 bases and the J segment 7 bases; nucleotides outside the gene matches: 7. The specimen was PBMCs. This chain joins TRBV30 and TRBJ1-6; 8 nucleotides match TRBD1. The source is a man aged 40-55 years in good health and CMV-seronegative. CDR3 sequence: CAWGQGWENSPLHF. CDR3 DNA: TGTGCCTGGGGACAGGGCTGGGAGAATTCACCCCTCCACTTT.